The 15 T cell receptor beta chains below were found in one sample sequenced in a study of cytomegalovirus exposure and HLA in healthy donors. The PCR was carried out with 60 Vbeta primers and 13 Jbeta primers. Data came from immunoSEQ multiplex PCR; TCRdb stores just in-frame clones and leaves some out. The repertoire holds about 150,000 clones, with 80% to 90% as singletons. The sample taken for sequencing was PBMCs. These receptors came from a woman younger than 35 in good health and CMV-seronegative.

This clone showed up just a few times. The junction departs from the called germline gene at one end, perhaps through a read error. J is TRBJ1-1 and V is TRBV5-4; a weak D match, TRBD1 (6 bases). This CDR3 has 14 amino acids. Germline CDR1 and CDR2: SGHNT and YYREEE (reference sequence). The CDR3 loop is CASSHDRTGTEAFF. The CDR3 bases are TGCGCCAGCAGCCATGACAGGACCGGCACTGAAGCTTTCTTT.

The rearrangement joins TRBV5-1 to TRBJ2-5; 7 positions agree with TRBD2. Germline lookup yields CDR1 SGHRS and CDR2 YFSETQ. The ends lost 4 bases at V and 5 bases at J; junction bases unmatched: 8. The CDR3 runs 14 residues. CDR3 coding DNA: TGCGCCAGCAGCCCCCTTCTAGCGGCGGAGACCCAGTACTTC. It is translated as CASSPLLAAETQYF. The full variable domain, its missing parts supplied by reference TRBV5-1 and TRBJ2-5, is KAGVTQTPRYLIKTRGQQVTLSCSPISGHRSVSWYQQTPGQGLQFLFEYFSETQRNKGNFPGRFSGRQFSNSRSEMNVSTLELGDSALYLCASSPLLAAETQYFGPGTRLLVL.

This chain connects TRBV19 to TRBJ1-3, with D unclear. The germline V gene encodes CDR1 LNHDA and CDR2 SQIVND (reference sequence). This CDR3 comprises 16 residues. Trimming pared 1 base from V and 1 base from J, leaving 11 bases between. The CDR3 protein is CASSIGSQRSGNTIYF. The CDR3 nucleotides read TGTGCCAGTAGTATAGGGTCTCAGCGATCTGGAAACACCATATATTTT.

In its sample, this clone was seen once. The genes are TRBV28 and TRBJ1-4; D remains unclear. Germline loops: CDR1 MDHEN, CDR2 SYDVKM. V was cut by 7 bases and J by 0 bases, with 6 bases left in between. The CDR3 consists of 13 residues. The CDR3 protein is CASTPSTNEKLFF. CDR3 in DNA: TGTGCCAGCACCCCTTCAACTAATGAAAAACTGTTTTTT.

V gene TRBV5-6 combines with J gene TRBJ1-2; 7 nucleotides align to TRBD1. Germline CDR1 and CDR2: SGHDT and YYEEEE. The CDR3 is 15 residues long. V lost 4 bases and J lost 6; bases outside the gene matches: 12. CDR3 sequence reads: CASSLDRVVRNGYTF. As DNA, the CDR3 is TGTGCCAGCAGCCTCGACAGGGTTGTCCGCAATGGCTACACCTTC.

The CDR3 region has the DNA TGTGCCATCAGTGAGTTGGACTTTAGTAATGAGCAGTTCTTC. Protein product: CAISELDFSNEQFF. The V and J genes are TRBV10-3 and TRBJ2-1, with D possibly TRBD2 on 5 matching bases. Germline V gene lookup returns CDR1 ENHRY and CDR2 SYGVKD. With 1 base removed from V and 7 bases from J, the gap between germline ends came to 11 bases. The CDR3 consists of 14 residues.

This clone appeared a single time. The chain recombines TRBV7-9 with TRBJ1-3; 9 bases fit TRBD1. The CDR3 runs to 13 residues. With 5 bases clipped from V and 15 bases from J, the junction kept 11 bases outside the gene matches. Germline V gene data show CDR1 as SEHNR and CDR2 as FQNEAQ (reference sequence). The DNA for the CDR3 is TGTGCCAGCAGCCGGGGACAGGGCCTATTGGGATATTTT. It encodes CASSRGQGLLGYF.

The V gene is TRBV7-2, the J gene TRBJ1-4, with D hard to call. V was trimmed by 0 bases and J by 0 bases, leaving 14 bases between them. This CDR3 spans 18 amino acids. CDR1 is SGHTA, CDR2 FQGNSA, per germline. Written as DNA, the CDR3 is TGTGCCAGCAGCTTAGCAAGGTTCTCCGGGGCAACTAATGAAAAACTGTTTTTT. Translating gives CASSLARFSGATNEKLFF. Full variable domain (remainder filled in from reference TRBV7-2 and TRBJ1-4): GAGVSQSPSNKVTEKGKDVELRCDPISGHTALYWYRQSLGQGLEFLIYFQGNSAPDKSGLPSDRFSAERTGGSVSTLTIQRTQQEDSAVYLCASSLARFSGATNEKLFFGSGTQLSVL.

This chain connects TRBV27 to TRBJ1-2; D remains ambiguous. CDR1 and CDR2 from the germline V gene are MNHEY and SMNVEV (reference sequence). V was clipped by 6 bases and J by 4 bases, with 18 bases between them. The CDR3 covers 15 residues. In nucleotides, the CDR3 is TGTGCCAGCAGCTTGTCGGGATCTCCTACCTATGGCTACACCTTC. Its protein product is CASSLSGSPTYGYTF.

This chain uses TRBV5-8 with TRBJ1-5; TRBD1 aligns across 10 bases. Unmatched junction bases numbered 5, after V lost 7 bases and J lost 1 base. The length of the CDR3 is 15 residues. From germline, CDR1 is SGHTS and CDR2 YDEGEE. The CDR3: CASRDRGISNQPQHF. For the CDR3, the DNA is TGTGCCAGCCGGGACAGGGGCATAAGCAATCAGCCCCAGCATTTT.

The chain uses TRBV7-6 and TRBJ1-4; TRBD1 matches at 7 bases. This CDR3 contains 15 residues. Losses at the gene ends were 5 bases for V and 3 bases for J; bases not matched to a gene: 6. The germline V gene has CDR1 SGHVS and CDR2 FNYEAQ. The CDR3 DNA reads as TGTGCCAGCAGCCGACTAGGGGGCCCTAATGAAAAACTGTTTTTT. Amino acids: CASSRLGGPNEKLFF.

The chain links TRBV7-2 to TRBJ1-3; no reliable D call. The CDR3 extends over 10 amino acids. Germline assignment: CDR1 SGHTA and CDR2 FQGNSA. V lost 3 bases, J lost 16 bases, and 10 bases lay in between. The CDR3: CASSFGLLYF. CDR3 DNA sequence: TGTGCCAGCAGCTTCGGTCTCCTCTATTTT.

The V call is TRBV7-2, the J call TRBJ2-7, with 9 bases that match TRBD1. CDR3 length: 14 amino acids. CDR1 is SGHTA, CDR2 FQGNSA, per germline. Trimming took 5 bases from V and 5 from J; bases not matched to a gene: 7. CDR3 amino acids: CASSTWTGAHEQYF. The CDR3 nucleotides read TGTGCCAGCAGCACCTGGACAGGGGCCCACGAGCAGTACTTC.

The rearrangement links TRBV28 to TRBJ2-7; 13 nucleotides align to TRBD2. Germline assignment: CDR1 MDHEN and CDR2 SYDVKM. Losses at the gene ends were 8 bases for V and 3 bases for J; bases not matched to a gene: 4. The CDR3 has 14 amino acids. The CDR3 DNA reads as TGTGCCAGCGGGACTAGCGGGAATTTCTACGAGCAGTACTTC. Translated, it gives CASGTSGNFYEQYF.

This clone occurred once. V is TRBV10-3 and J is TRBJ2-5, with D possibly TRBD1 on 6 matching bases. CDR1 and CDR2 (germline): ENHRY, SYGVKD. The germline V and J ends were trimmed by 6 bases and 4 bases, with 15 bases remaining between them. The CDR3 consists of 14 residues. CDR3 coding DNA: TGTGCCATCAGCACAATTGGGGGCCCAGAGACCCAGTACTTC. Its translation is CAISTIGGPETQYF.